This T cell receptor beta chain was found in a study of blood T cells in healthy people across ages. Germline V gene lookup returns CDR1 SNHLY and CDR2 FYNNEI. V lost 3 bases and J 9 bases, leaving 6 bases between the germline ends. The length of the CDR3 is 11 residues. The second PCR ran roughly 6 to 11 cycles with a sample-barcoded 5' primer and J-beta primers. TCRdb reprocessed the 5' RACE reads with MiXCR, giving one entry per CDR3 protein. The profile shows over 950,000 distinct CDR3 sequences, 51% of them singletons. Points from the study as a whole: Roughly linearly, TCR beta diversity per million T cells fell as age increased.

A remark on this clonotype: Its antigen is undetermined.

The specimen sequenced was blood. The V gene is TRBV2, the J gene TRBJ2-1; the D is unclear. The sequence came from a woman aged 55-69 years in good health. The chain's CDR3 is CASSEATEQFF. CDR3 DNA sequence: TGTGCCAGCAGTGAGGCGACTGAGCAGTTCTTC.